The source of this T cell receptor (beta chain) is a study of graft-versus-host responses after intestinal transplantation. Sequenced by immunoSEQ multiplex PCR; TCRdb stores in-frame clones only, minus some. The repertoire holds fewer than 130,000 clones, with 85% to 95% as singletons. Concerning this clone: What it recognizes is unknown.

This CDR3 comprises 13 residues. Trimming cost V 0 bases and J 6 bases, with 9 bases left between them. Germline CDR1 reads LGHNA; CDR2 reads YNFKEQ. This clonotype was sampled from a human donor who received an intestinal transplant. The V gene is TRBV4-2, the J gene TRBJ2-7; the D is unclear. Sequences were derived from unstimulated CD8+ T cells sorted from spleen or lymph node cells, sampled before intestinal transplant. CDR3 DNA sequence: TGTGCCAGCAGCCAAGATACGTCTCCCGAGCAGTACTTC. Translated, it gives CASSQDTSPEQYF.